This T cell receptor (beta chain) was recovered during a study of blood T cell repertoires in COVID-19 (dated by TCRdb to the early 2020s). The study in broad terms: Collaborator samples came from the United States, Italy and Spain and covered acute and convalescent phases of COVID-19. The material from the prospective study consisted of cDNA or gDNA derived from T cells, B-cell-depleted T cells, or PBMCs. The dataset comprised deeply sampled blood TCRbeta repertoires from subjects exposed to, actively infected with, or recovered from COVID-19. The repertoires were released in a freely available public database intended as a resource for research on the immune response to SARS-CoV-2. The samples were drawn from the first 160 participants of the ongoing ImmuneRACE study and from under 1,500 subjects provided by 6 global collaborators. Nearly every sample came with metadata listing a de-identified subject ID, COVID-19 status, age in years and sex. HLA class I and class II types, where available, came from metadata supplied by the sample provider rather than from assay-based typing.

Note on this clone: Its specific antigen is unknown. Base qualities were left out, and no much larger clone turns up one base away.

The V end gives up 6 bases and the J end 5 bases, leaving 10 bases in the junction not matched to a gene. The CDR3 has 16 amino acids, counting the end cysteine and phenylalanine. This entry keeps only the CDR3 DNA: 48 bases, framed from base 1. CDR1 and CDR2, looked up from the germline V gene, are SNHLY and FYNNEI. TCRbeta CDR3 regions were amplified from genomic DNA using the immunoSEQ Assay, a bias-controlled multiplex PCR. Per the authors' processing: Nucleated cell counts per sample were estimated from amplification of reference gene primers within the assay. Sequence reads were collapsed and filtered to measure the absolute abundance of every unique TCRbeta CDR3 rearrangement. For each sample, productive Simpson clonality was calculated by taking the square root of Simpson's diversity index across productive rearrangements. TCRdb obtained this table from immuneACCESS and retained in-frame rearrangements with V and J assigned. These tables miss some clones; where compared with another copy, unresolved V genes account for less than half of the shortfall, and the remainder is unexplained. V and J calls and clone size are copied from that table; D and trimming were computed from the DNA. Across this sample there are more than 300,000 clones, with roughly nine tenths seen only once. Around 1.9% of the sample comes from the top ten.

One collaborating source in Seattle enrolled patients while the patients were actively infected and followed the patients over time throughout the course of disease. The collaborating institutions used their own protocols to collect whole blood in K2EDTA tubes. Collaborator samples were shipped for TCRbeta analysis as frozen whole blood, isolated PBMCs, or DNA extracted from either sample type. Overall results and qualifications from the work: How much clinical and demographic metadata was included differed by source and by participant, and the metadata was provided uncurated.

Material: peripheral blood. The TCR was taken from a woman in her 30s with COVID-19, enrolled during active disease. The V and J segments used are TRBV2 and TRBJ1-5; 10 bases in between match TRBD1. The DNA sequence is TGTGCCAGCAGCGATATCGACAGGGGGCGATATCAGCCCCAGCATTTT. It codes for CASSDIDRGRYQPQHF.